One TCR beta chain is described in this entry. After removal of 6 bases from V and 0 bases from J, the junction contained 5 bases not matched to a gene. In germline, CDR1 is SEHNR, CDR2 FQNEAQ (reference sequence). The length of the CDR3 is 16 residues. TCRdb keeps only in-frame clones here, not all; method: immunoSEQ multiplex PCR. The table records more than 95,000 clones, roughly 90% of them present only once. This specimen belongs to a study of blood T cell repertoires in COVID-19. The rearrangement links TRBV7-9 to TRBJ2-1; 10 nucleotides line up with TRBD2. The origin of this receptor is a human donor in a cohort sampled during active COVID-19. The specimen sequenced was peripheral blood. CDR3 coding DNA: TGTGCCAGCAGTCACAGCGGGAGGGCCTCCTACAATGAGCAGTTCTTC. This codes for CASSHSGRASYNEQFF.